One and the same sample provided the 9 T cell receptor beta chains below, sequenced in a study of CXCR3-negative and CXCR3-positive naive CD8 T cells. The TRB libraries of cDNA were built by UMI-labeled 5' RACE. TCRdb processed the 5' RACE reads again and assigns one entry to each CDR3 protein, with no DNA. The data include approximately 66,000 distinct CDR3 sequences; the top ten clones carry about 1.5%. The source material was naive CXCR3- CD8+ T cells from blood. Subset defined: CD45RO-CCR7+CD27+CD95- naive CD8+ T cells lacking CXCR3 (TNR3-). The receptors were gathered from a human donor in good health. Some clones in this sample may be carry-over from other donors' samples.

The chain has TRBV27 and TRBJ1-2; without DNA, the TCRdb call of TRBD1 cannot be checked. CDR1 MNHEY and CDR2 SMNVEV come from the germline V gene (reference sequence). The CDR3 is 15 residues long. The CDR3 region is CASSLGQGGGYGYTF.

The rearrangement joins TRBV2 to TRBJ2-7; the TRBD2 assignment by TCRdb is unverifiable without DNA. Per the germline V gene, CDR1 is SNHLY and CDR2 is FYNNEI. The CDR3 has 15 residues. The CDR3: CASSEATSVRYEQYF.

V and J are TRBV6-2 or TRBV6-3 and TRBJ2-7; the TCRdb call, TRBD1, lacks DNA for checking. The CDR3 covers 14 residues. The germline gives CDR1 MNHEY, CDR2 SVGEGT. The CDR3: CASEPPSESDEQYF.

V gene TRBV21-1 combines with J gene TRBJ2-7; TCRdb designates TRBD1, a call that cannot be tested without DNA. TRBV21-1 is shown as a pseudogene. The CDR3 covers 14 residues. This chain's CDR3 is CASSPGQGTLWQYF.

The chain employs TRBV19 and TRBJ1-1; the TCRdb D gene call, TRBD1, has no DNA to confirm it. The CDR3 is 13 residues long. CDR1 LNHDA and CDR2 SQIVND come from the germline V gene (reference sequence). The CDR3 loop reads CASSPRQGDEAFF.

The rearrangement joins TRBV28 to TRBJ2-7; TCRdb picks TRBD1, but there is no DNA to check that call. The CDR3 loop spans 14 amino acids. Germline assignment: CDR1 MDHEN and CDR2 SYDVKM. The CDR3 sequence: CASSLVEGQDEQYF.

The V call is TRBV7-3, the J call TRBJ2-1; the D call from TCRdb, TRBD2, cannot be confirmed without DNA. Germline V gene lookup returns CDR1 SGHTA and CDR2 FQGTGA. The CDR3 has 18 amino acids. The CDR3 region is CASSHPRILAGEDNEQFF.

The J gene is TRBJ2-7, the V gene TRBV7-9; TCRdb reports TRBD1, a call that lacks DNA to check it against. This CDR3 is 13 amino acids long. Germline CDR1 reads SEHNR; CDR2 reads FQNEAQ (reference sequence). The CDR3 sequence: CASSPVRPGEQYF.

The rearrangement links TRBV9 to TRBJ1-1. This CDR3 comprises 13 residues. Germline-derived CDR1 and CDR2 are SGDLS and YYNGEE. This CDR3 reads CASSVATGIEAFF.